A single sample is the source of the 25 T cell receptor beta chains below, sequenced in a study of blood T cell repertoires in COVID-19. Clones were read by immunoSEQ multiplex PCR, and TCRdb kept only the in-frame ones, dropping some. The table shows over 130,000 clones, with 70% to 90% occurring only once. The specimen sequenced was peripheral blood. The receptors were sampled from a human donor in a cohort sampled during active COVID-19.

CDR3 amino acids: CASSPSRTSFYEQYF. CDR3 in DNA: TGTGCCAGCTCACCCTCGAGGACTAGCTTCTACGAGCAGTACTTC. The chain carries TRBV18 and TRBJ2-7; 8 nucleotides line up with TRBD2. Trimming at V came to 3 bases and at J to 3 bases, leaving 7 bases not matched to a gene. The CDR3 spans 15 residues. In germline, CDR1 is KGHSH, CDR2 LQKENI.

The J gene is TRBJ1-1, the V gene TRBV2, with D possibly being TRBD1 (5 bases). The V end was cut by 7 bases, the J end by 0 bases, with 12 bases between. The CDR3 is made up of 14 amino acids. Germline V gives CDR1 SNHLY, CDR2 FYNNEI. CDR3 protein: CASKQATMNTEAFF. Here the CDR3 DNA reads TGTGCCAGCAAACAGGCGACGATGAACACTGAAGCTTTCTTT.

The gene calls are TRBV3-1 (or the pseudogene TRBV3-2) and TRBJ1-3, with 10 bases aligning to TRBD1. The germline gives CDR1 LGHDT, CDR2 YNNKEL (reference sequence). CDR3 length equals 15 residues. The trim removed 3 bases at V and 4 bases at J, leaving 3 bases unmatched. The CDR3 nucleotides read TGTGCCAGCAGCCAGACAGGGGGCTCCGGAAACACCATATATTTT. Translated, it gives CASSQTGGSGNTIYF.

About this clone itself: The sample holds other DNA sequences that translate to the same CDR3. The chain recombines TRBV28 with TRBJ1-5; 8 bases match TRBD1. The germline gives CDR1 MDHEN, CDR2 SYDVKM. CDR3 length: 15 amino acids. After removal of 3 bases from V and 4 bases from J, the junction contained 5 bases not matched to a gene. The CDR3 here is CASSLIQGANQPQHF. The CDR3 region has the DNA TGTGCCAGCAGTTTGATTCAGGGGGCTAATCAGCCCCAGCATTTT. Drawing the rest from reference TRBV28 and TRBJ1-5, the complete variable domain is DVKVTQSSRYLVKRTGEKVFLECVQDMDHENMFWYRQDPGLGLRLIYFSYDVKMKEKGDIPEGYSVSREKKERFSLILESASTNQTSMYLCASSLIQGANQPQHFGDGTRLSIL.

A single count supports this clone. This chain uses TRBV19 with TRBJ2-1, with D possibly being TRBD1 (5 bases). Germline assignment: CDR1 LNHDA and CDR2 SQIVND (reference sequence). CDR3 length: 15 residues. Deletions cut 0 bases from V and 7 bases from J, with 13 bases between. The CDR3 protein is CASSIEGRVANEQFF. The CDR3 nucleotides are TGTGCCAGTAGTATAGAGGGCAGGGTGGCTAATGAGCAGTTCTTC.

The chain links TRBV6-5 to TRBJ1-5; D is ambiguous. CDR3 length equals 15 residues. Per the germline V gene, CDR1 is MNHEY and CDR2 is SVGAGI. The V and J ends lost 2 bases and 0 bases respectively, with 8 bases between them. The CDR3 spells CASSYVVPSNQPQHF. The DNA of the CDR3 is TGTGCCAGCAGTTACGTCGTCCCTAGCAATCAGCCCCAGCATTTT.

V and J are TRBV5-4 and TRBJ2-7; 9 bases align to TRBD1. The CDR3 spans 15 residues. V gave up 4 bases and J gave up 5 bases; unmatched junction bases: 10. The germline V gene has CDR1 SGHNT and CDR2 YYREEE (reference sequence). In DNA form, the CDR3 reads TGTGCCAGCAGCCCTGGACAGGGGCTGAGGGACGAGCAGTACTTC. Translating it yields CASSPGQGLRDEQYF.

J is TRBJ2-7 and V is TRBV28; D not resolved. Germline CDR1 and CDR2: MDHEN and SYDVKM. Deletions cut 2 bases from V and 3 bases from J, with 8 bases between. The CDR3 sequence is 13 residues long. The CDR3 region is CASSLRLHYEQYF. Here the CDR3 DNA reads TGTGCCAGCAGTTTAAGACTCCACTACGAGCAGTACTTC.

The chain links TRBV29-1 to TRBJ2-7; 8 bases are a match to TRBD2. Germline lookup yields CDR1 SQVTM and CDR2 ANQGSEA. This CDR3 has 15 residues. Unmatched junction bases numbered 10, after V lost 3 bases and J lost 3 bases. CDR3 protein: CSVEGISGNHYEQYF. The CDR3 coding sequence is TGCAGCGTTGAGGGTATTAGCGGGAACCACTACGAGCAGTACTTC.

This clone has just a few counts. This chain joins TRBV5-5 and TRBJ2-3, with a weak D call TRBD1 (5 bases). The CDR3 is made up of 15 amino acids. Germline V gene sequence: CDR1 SGHKS, CDR2 YYEKEE (reference sequence). Trimming stripped 3 bases from V and 4 bases from J, with 15 bases between. The CDR3 sequence is CASSSMGRAADTQYF. The DNA of the CDR3 is TGTGCCAGCAGCTCGATGGGCAGGGCCGCAGATACGCAGTATTTT.

This chain joins TRBV19 and TRBJ1-5; 9 nucleotides align to TRBD1. Trimming cost V 4 bases and J 0 bases; bases outside gene matches: 7. Germline assignment: CDR1 LNHDA and CDR2 SQIVND (reference sequence). This CDR3 is built from 17 residues. The CDR3 sequence is CASSTRTGDYSNQPQHF. As DNA, the CDR3 is TGTGCCAGTAGTACACGGACAGGGGACTATAGCAATCAGCCCCAGCATTTT.

This chain connects TRBV27 to TRBJ2-1; D is ambiguous. The germline gives CDR1 MNHEY, CDR2 SMNVEV (reference sequence). V lost 2 bases to trimming and J lost 4 bases, with 6 bases between them. CDR3 length: 13 amino acids. The CDR3 sequence is CASSLGLYNEQFF. CDR3 coding DNA: TGTGCCAGCAGTTTAGGGCTATACAATGAGCAGTTCTTC.

J is TRBJ1-1 and V is TRBV3-1 (or the pseudogene TRBV3-2); 7 bases are a match to TRBD1. The germline CDR1 and CDR2 sequences are LGHDT and YNNKEL (reference sequence). V was clipped by 6 bases and J by 2 bases; unmatched bases: 6. CDR3 size: 14 residues. DNA of the CDR3: TGTGCCAGCAGGCAGGGGACAGCCAACACTGAAGCTTTCTTT. It specifies CASRQGTANTEAFF.

The CDR3 sequence is CASRLGGVDTEAFF. CDR3 DNA sequence: TGTGCCAGCAGGTTGGGGGGAGTGGACACTGAAGCTTTCTTT. The chain links TRBV11-2 to TRBJ1-1, with a possible D match to TRBD1 (5 bases). Germline V gene sequence: CDR1 SGHAT, CDR2 FQNNGV. CDR3 size: 14 residues. Deletions cut 6 bases from V and 3 bases from J, with 14 bases between.

CDR3 in amino acids: CTSSVTSGLYNEQFF. In DNA form, the CDR3 reads TGCACCAGCAGCGTGACTAGCGGCCTCTACAATGAGCAGTTCTTC. The J gene is TRBJ2-1, the V gene TRBV1; TRBD2 is taken as the D call from the table, unchecked against the DNA. TRBV1 is reported as a pseudogene. CDR3 length: 15 residues.

This clone appeared a few times. The chain employs TRBV18 and TRBJ1-2, with 8 nucleotides matching TRBD1. The CDR3 is 16 residues long. Germline trimming cut 3 bases from V and 7 bases from J; bases unmatched to any gene: 13. Germline loops: CDR1 KGHSH, CDR2 LQKENI. The CDR3 bases are TGTGCCAGCTCACCCACTTATCTGGACAGGGTATCTGGCTACACCTTC. It yields the protein CASSPTYLDRVSGYTF. The full variable domain, its missing parts supplied by reference TRBV18 and TRBJ1-2, is NAGVMQNPRHLVRRRGQEARLRCSPMKGHSHVYWYRQLPEEGLKFMVYLQKENIIDESGMPKERFSAEFPKEGPSILRIQQVVRGDSAAYFCASSPTYLDRVSGYTFGSGTRLTVV.

J is TRBJ1-2 and V is TRBV6-4, with 10 bases lining up with TRBD1. Germline assignment: CDR1 MRHNA and CDR2 SNTAGT. The CDR3 loop spans 15 amino acids. V was clipped by 6 bases and J by 2 bases; unmatched bases: 6. Here the CDR3 reads CASREWGQGNYGYTF. DNA for the CDR3: TGTGCCAGCAGGGAGTGGGGACAGGGGAACTATGGCTACACCTTC.

The V and J genes are TRBV11-2 and TRBJ2-1; 8 positions match TRBD2. Germline CDR1 is SGHAT and CDR2 is FQNNGV. This CDR3 contains 14 residues. V trimming: 5 bases; J trimming: 7 bases; junction bases outside the gene matches: 7. The CDR3: CASSRGAGGNEQFF. The DNA for the CDR3 is TGTGCCAGCAGCCGCGGGGCGGGGGGAAATGAGCAGTTCTTC.

This clone was seen just once. This chain connects TRBV5-6 to TRBJ1-2, with D perhaps matching TRBD1 (6 bases). CDR3 size: 14 residues. Germline CDR1 reads SGHDT; CDR2 reads YYEEEE. Trimming shortened V by 4 bases and J by 5 bases, and 15 bases separated the two germline ends. Here the CDR3 DNA reads TGTGCCAGCAGCGGGGGCAGGCAATTATATGGCTACACCTTC. Residues: CASSGGRQLYGYTF.

This chain joins TRBV4-1 and TRBJ2-1; tentative D call: TRBD2 (6 bases). Germline V lookup: CDR1 MGHRA, CDR2 YSYEKL. V was clipped by 5 bases and J by 0 bases, with 14 bases between them. The CDR3 totals 16 residues. CDR3 bases: TGCGCCAGCAGCTGGAGACTAGGCCGCTCCTACAATGAGCAGTTCTTC. This encodes CASSWRLGRSYNEQFF.

The chain recombines TRBV19 with TRBJ1-1; 7 nucleotides match TRBD1. CDR3 size: 14 residues. CDR1 and CDR2 from the germline V gene are LNHDA and SQIVND (reference sequence). Trimming removed 3 bases from V and 4 bases from J; junction bases left unmatched: 5. CDR3 nucleotide sequence: TGTGCCAGTAGTATTAGGAACAGGGGCACTGAAGCTTTCTTT. As protein: CASSIRNRGTEAFF.

The gene calls are TRBV7-9 and TRBJ2-1; TRBD2 might be the D (5 bases). Germline V lookup: CDR1 SEHNR, CDR2 FQNEAQ (reference sequence). Trimming cost V 5 bases and J 6 bases, with 17 bases left between them. This CDR3 spans 15 amino acids. CDR3 amino acids: CASSPGRGLGNEQFF. In DNA form, the CDR3 reads TGTGCCAGCAGCCCCGGACGAGGGTTAGGCAATGAGCAGTTCTTC.

This chain links TRBV28 with TRBJ1-2, with D perhaps matching TRBD1 (6 bases). Trimming cost V 7 bases and J 7 bases, with 16 bases left between them. Per the germline V gene, CDR1 is MDHEN and CDR2 is SYDVKM. The CDR3 contains 13 residues. The CDR3: CASTIRQGRGYTF. Here the CDR3 DNA reads TGTGCCAGCACGATCCGGCAGGGGCGTGGCTACACCTTC.

This chain uses TRBV19 with TRBJ2-4; 8 nucleotides align to TRBD2. The germline gives CDR1 LNHDA, CDR2 SQIVND (reference sequence). After removal of 6 bases from V and 5 bases from J, the junction contained 3 bases not matched to a gene. The CDR3 length is 13 residues. CDR3 sequence (DNA): TGTGCCAGTAGCCGGGAGGGGCAAAACATTCAGTACTTC. Its protein product is CASSREGQNIQYF.

The chain joins TRBV4-1 to TRBJ1-4, with TRBD1 matching over 8 bases. The trim removed 0 bases at V and 8 bases at J, leaving 8 bases unmatched. The V gene's germline CDR1 is MGHRA and CDR2 YSYEKL. The CDR3 has 16 residues. As DNA, the CDR3 is TGCGCCAGCAGCCAAGATGTTGGACAGGGTAACGAAAAACTGTTTTTT. As protein: CASSQDVGQGNEKLFF.